This T cell receptor beta chain is drawn from a study of beta chain features in type 1 diabetes (dated by TCRdb to the late 2010s). Some background on the complete study: Mean age, gender distribution, total cell number and subset yield did not differ between patients and healthy donors. A total of 90 million to 140 million sorted cells were examined across all samples, and RNA yield correlated strongly with the number of cells per subset. The study compared the TCRB repertoires of sorted circulating CD4+ T cell subsets in recently diagnosed type 1 diabetes patients with those in matched healthy donors. Whereas all 30 or so donors provided naive and central memory subsets, regulatory and stem cell-like memory subsets were isolated from just 8 patients and about 8 healthy donors.

The entire isolated RNA was reverse transcribed using the High Capacity cDNA Reverse Transcription Kit, and thus expressed TCRB transcripts were sequenced. Deep immunoSEQ sequencing was performed on naive, central memory and regulatory T cell samples, with an average of roughly 3.6 million total reads per sample. After sorted cells were lysed in RLT buffer, RNA was extracted with DNase-treated RNeasy Micro or Mini kits, with the choice depending on cell number. Each cell subset was processed separately to prevent cross-contamination, with patient and healthy donor samples processed together. The immunoSEQ multiplex PCR was used to amplify TCRB sequences from cDNA, generating 87-bp fragments that spanned the CDR3 region. The amplicons were sequenced using the Illumina HiSeq platform. Turning to the authors' computational methods: PCR bias was corrected computationally using synthetic template baselines, and reads within Hamming distance 2 were collapsed, with unmergeable singletons discarded. Reads were aligned to IMGT to assign V, D and J genes, CDR3 length, and insertions or deletions at six rearrangement sites. Clonotype counts were normalized to sorted cell number within each subset before computing true diversity and Gini coefficients with the tcR R package. Repertoire sharing was quantified using the overlap coefficient calculated on TCRB nucleotide sequences. As a proxy for the pre-selection repertoire, out-of-frame TCRB sequences from naive cells were analyzed. TCRdb obtained this table from immuneACCESS and retained in-frame rearrangements with V and J assigned. These tables miss some clones; where compared with another copy, unresolved V genes account for less than half of the shortfall, and the remainder is unexplained. V and J calls and clone size are as listed in that table; D and trimming were resolved from the DNA. The sample table records around 260,000 clones; about 20% of these occur just once. The ten largest account for about 0.027% of the sample.

The research as a whole found: The naive, central memory and regulatory TCRB repertoires appeared to resemble one another more closely among patients than among healthy donors. PCR may preferentially amplify shorter templates, but because patient and control samples were amplified and corrected together, any resulting skew would affect both groups equally. Only small numbers of individuals were included in the HLA sub-analyses, which left unresolved whether HLA type had any influence on TCRB rearrangement. A moderate but significant shortening of TCRB CDR3 length was observed in type 1 diabetes patients in all four CD4+ subsets. Fewer insertions and more nucleotide deletions at VDJ recombination sites were observed in patients with type 1 diabetes, implying thymic rearrangement abnormalities. Sequencing cDNA rather than genomic DNA could over-represent highly expressing activated cells, although activation and CD3 levels did not differ between groups.

A single peripheral blood draw of approximately 120 mL on average was collected from each donor into heparinised tubes. Naive, central memory, regulatory and stem cell-like memory CD4+ T cells were sorted on a BD FACSAria II using a panel including CD45RO, CCR7, CD25, CD127, CD95 and CD27. Every sorted population had a purity above 95%. PBMCs were isolated right away by Lymphoprep density gradient centrifugation and were stained directly, without culture. So that batch effects would be minimized, each experiment stained and sorted samples in pairs, pairing one healthy donor with one patient. For this clone: Which antigen it targets is not known. Base qualities are not provided; no much larger clone lies one nucleotide away.

Inclusive of the bounding cysteine and phenylalanine, the CDR3 is 14 residues long. Just the 42-base CDR3 DNA is kept, in frame starting at base 1. The V end gives up 5 bases and the J end 3 bases, leaving 6 bases in the junction not matched to a gene. CDR1 and CDR2 are read off the germline V gene as SGHTA and FQGNSA. The sample comprised naive CD4+ T cells from blood. The cell subset or site label for this specimen denotes: true naive CD4+ T cells. This clonotype originated in a middle-aged woman with type 1 diabetes. The chain is made from TRBV7-2 and TRBJ1-2; 7 bases in between match TRBD1. The sequenced DNA: TGTGCCAGCAGCCAACCCGACAGGGACTATGGCTACACCTTC. This codes for CASSQPDRDYGYTF.